The 28 T cell receptor beta chains below come from one sample, sequenced in a study of blood T cell repertoires in COVID-19. The data were produced by immunoSEQ multiplex PCR, yet TCRdb's version contains in-frame clones alone and is incomplete. Of 75,000 to 90,000 clones listed, around four fifths are singletons. Input material: peripheral blood. All receptors derive from a man at least 80 years old with active or convalescent COVID-19.

V usage is TRBV7-3 and J usage is TRBJ2-3; 14 bases agree with TRBD2. The germline gives CDR1 SGHTA, CDR2 FQGTGA. Trimming at V came to 5 bases and at J to 4 bases, leaving 5 bases not matched to a gene. The CDR3 runs to 16 residues. CDR3 DNA: TGTGCCAGCAGCAGGACTAGCGGGAGGCCCCCAGATACGCAGTATTTT. Its translation is CASSRTSGRPPDTQYF.

The chain carries TRBV9 and TRBJ2-2; D gene ambiguous. This CDR3 is 13 amino acids long. Trimming took 6 bases from V and 0 from J, leaving 6 bases between them. Germline loops: CDR1 SGDLS, CDR2 YYNGEE. CDR3 sequence (DNA): TGTGCCAGCACCCTCGCGAACACCGGGGAGCTGTTTTTT. Amino acid sequence: CASTLANTGELFF. The full variable domain, completed using reference TRBV9 and TRBJ2-2, is DSGVTQTPKHLITATGQRVTLRCSPRSGDLSVYWYQQSLDQGLQFLIQYYNGEERAKGNILERFSAQQFPDLHSELNLSSLELGDSALYFCASTLANTGELFFGEGSRLTVL.

This clone has a handful of counts. The chain joins TRBV30 to TRBJ1-2, with D hard to call. The germline V gene encodes CDR1 GTSNPN and CDR2 SVGIG (reference sequence). This CDR3 comprises 11 residues. Trimming cost V 2 bases and J 5 bases, with 6 bases left between them. In DNA form, the CDR3 reads TGTGCCTGGAGTTCGAGGTATGGCTACACCTTC. Its protein product is CAWSSRYGYTF.

V gene TRBV5-5 combines with J gene TRBJ1-4; D unresolved. Germline CDR1 SGHKS, CDR2 YYEKEE (reference sequence). Trimming cost V 2 bases and J 6 bases, with 17 bases left between them. The CDR3 sequence is 16 residues long. The CDR3 spells CASSFSPSAPDEKLFF. CDR3 nucleotide sequence: TGTGCCAGCAGCTTTTCCCCGTCCGCCCCAGATGAAAAACTGTTTTTT.

The chain recombines TRBV7-8 with TRBJ1-6; weak D call: TRBD1 (5 bases). Per germline, CDR1 SGHVS and CDR2 FQNEAQ. V was cut by 7 bases and J by 7 bases, with 23 bases left in between. The CDR3 totals 17 residues. As DNA, the CDR3 is TGTGCCAGCACCCCGAGCCGGGAGGGACGGCAAAATTCACCCCTCCACTTT. Translating gives CASTPSREGRQNSPLHF.

The chain links TRBV5-1 to TRBJ2-5; 11 bases line up with TRBD2. V trimming: 0 bases; J trimming: 5 bases; junction bases outside the gene matches: 12. The CDR3 has 18 residues. The V gene's germline CDR1 is SGHRS and CDR2 YFSETQ. The CDR3 coding sequence is TGCGCCAGCAGCTTGGGAACTAGCGGGAGAGGAAGGGCGGAGACCCAGTACTTC. Translated: CASSLGTSGRGRAETQYF. The whole variable domain, filled in from reference TRBV5-1 and TRBJ2-5, reads KAGVTQTPRYLIKTRGQQVTLSCSPISGHRSVSWYQQTPGQGLQFLFEYFSETQRNKGNFPGRFSGRQFSNSRSEMNVSTLELGDSALYLCASSLGTSGRGRAETQYFGPGTRLLVL.

The chain joins TRBV2 to TRBJ1-1; D unclear. This CDR3 comprises 12 residues. CDR1 and CDR2 (germline): SNHLY, FYNNEI. The V and J ends lost 7 bases and 4 bases respectively, with 10 bases between them. The CDR3 sequence: CASTGLLTEAFF. DNA of the CDR3: TGTGCCAGCACCGGGTTACTCACTGAAGCTTTCTTT.

The chain has TRBV2 and TRBJ2-2, with TRBD1 as a possible D gene (6 bases). The germline CDR1 and CDR2 sequences are SNHLY and FYNNEI. This CDR3 has 15 amino acids. V shed 3 bases and J shed 4 bases, with 12 bases lying between them. In DNA, the CDR3 is TGTGCCAGCAGTGACGGCACAGGGCTCACCGGGGAGCTGTTTTTT. Protein product: CASSDGTGLTGELFF. Complete variable domain (other parts from reference TRBV2 and TRBJ2-2): EPEVTQTPSHQVTQMGQEVILRCVPISNHLYFYWYRQILGQKVEFLVSFYNNEISEKSEIFDDQFSVERPDGSNFTLKIRSTKLEDSAMYFCASSDGTGLTGELFFGEGSRLTVL.

The DNA of the CDR3 is TGTGCCAGCAGCTTAGGACAAGATAATTCACCCCTCCACTTT. It is translated as CASSLGQDNSPLHF. The J gene is TRBJ1-6, the V gene TRBV13; D unclear. Germline loops: CDR1 PRHDT, CDR2 FYEKMQ (reference sequence). Trimming took off 0 bases at V and 5 bases at J, with 5 bases between the two ends. The CDR3 has 14 amino acids.

V gene TRBV6-5 combines with J gene TRBJ2-7, with 7 bases matching TRBD1. V lost 2 bases to trimming and J lost 2 bases; unmatched junction nucleotides: 3. Germline V lookup: CDR1 MNHEY, CDR2 SVGAGI. There are 14 residues in the CDR3. In nucleotides, the CDR3 is TGTGCCAGCAGTTACCTGCAGGGGGCCTACGAGCAGTACGTC. This codes for CASSYLQGAYEQYV.

In the case of this clone: A junction end diverges from the germline sequence, so it may reflect a read error. The chain has TRBV12-3 or TRBV12-4 and TRBJ2-3; 7 bases match TRBD2. This CDR3 is built from 11 residues. CDR3 sequence (DNA): TGTGCCAGCAGTTTTGGGGACTATCCGCACTTT. Amino acid sequence: CASSFGDYPHF.

The chain employs TRBV6-1 and TRBJ1-6, with D unclear. The V end was cut by 3 bases, the J end by 9 bases, with 6 bases between. The CDR3 is made up of 12 amino acids. Germline lookup yields CDR1 MNHNS and CDR2 SASEGT. The CDR3 reads CASSDGVSPLHF. Here the CDR3 DNA reads TGTGCCAGCAGTGACGGAGTTTCACCCCTCCACTTT.

The V call is TRBV5-1, the J call TRBJ1-4, with a weak D call TRBD1 (6 bases). The CDR3 has 14 residues. V dropped 0 bases and J dropped 5 bases, with 8 bases sitting between them. Looked up from germline, CDR1 is SGHRS and CDR2 is YFSETQ. The CDR3 DNA reads as TGCGCCAGCAGCTTGGCCACAGGGAATGAAAAACTGTTTTTT. Amino acid sequence: CASSLATGNEKLFF.

The V call is TRBV18, the J call TRBJ1-3, with D possibly matching TRBD1 (5 bases). Germline CDR1 and CDR2: KGHSH and LQKENI. The CDR3 length is 14 residues. The V and J ends lost 3 bases and 2 bases respectively, with 8 bases between them. CDR3 coding DNA: TGTGCCAGCTCACCTGACAGAACTGGAAACACCATATATTTT. The encoded protein is CASSPDRTGNTIYF.

The J gene is TRBJ2-1, the V gene TRBV10-1; tentatively, D is TRBD1 (6 bases). V was clipped by 3 bases and J by 5 bases, with 11 bases between them. Germline V gene lookup returns CDR1 WNHNN and CDR2 SYGVQD (reference sequence). CDR3 length: 14 residues. CDR3 nucleotides: TGCGCCAGCAGTGAACAGGGAATCGACAATGAGCAGTTCTTC. This translates into CASSEQGIDNEQFF.

V and J are TRBV5-1 and TRBJ2-1, with 8 bases fitting TRBD1. The CDR3 loop spans 15 amino acids. V dropped 4 bases and J dropped 9; count of bases not matched to a gene: 12. Germline CDR1 SGHRS, CDR2 YFSETQ. Here the CDR3 DNA reads TGCGCCAGCAGCCTAAACAGGGGGAGCCTGATTGAGCAGTTCTTC. Translated: CASSLNRGSLIEQFF.

The rearrangement uses TRBV9 and TRBJ2-1; D might be TRBD1 (6 bases). CDR3 length: 16 amino acids. V was clipped by 4 bases and J by 2 bases, with 16 bases between them. Germline V gene lookup returns CDR1 SGDLS and CDR2 YYNGEE. The DNA of the CDR3 is TGTGCCAGCAGCACCCTCCAGGGGACGCCCTACAATGAGCAGTTCTTC. The encoded protein is CASSTLQGTPYNEQFF.

The gene calls are TRBV15 and TRBJ2-3, with TRBD1 identical over 7 bases. The ends lost 5 bases at V and 4 bases at J; junction bases unmatched: 15. Looked up from germline, CDR1 is LNHNV and CDR2 is YYDKDF (reference sequence). The length of the CDR3 is 17 residues. CDR3 in DNA: TGTGCCACCAGCGGAAGGACAGGAAGGACCCGGCCAGATACGCAGTATTTT. The encoded protein is CATSGRTGRTRPDTQYF.

The chain carries TRBV29-1 and TRBJ1-3; D might be TRBD1 (5 bases). This CDR3 region has 13 residues. From germline, CDR1 is SQVTM and CDR2 ANQGSEA. The V end lost 4 bases, the J end lost 2 bases, and 9 bases lay between the germline ends. CDR3 nucleotide sequence: TGCAGCGTTGCGGACAACACTGGAAACACCATATATTTT. This encodes CSVADNTGNTIYF.

This clone has only a few counts. The V call is TRBV10-1, the J call TRBJ2-3, with 10 bases matching TRBD2. CDR1 and CDR2 (germline): WNHNN, SYGVQD (reference sequence). This CDR3 is 16 amino acids long. Trimming took 6 bases from V and 3 from J; bases not matched to a gene: 9. CDR3 nucleotide sequence: TGCGCCAGCAGGAGGCTAGCGGGAGCCGAAACAGATACGCAGTATTTT. Amino acids: CASRRLAGAETDTQYF.

V gene TRBV15 combines with J gene TRBJ2-4, with 11 bases aligning to TRBD1. V shed 2 bases and J 8 bases; nucleotides not matched to a gene: 2. This CDR3 comprises 14 residues. From germline, CDR1 is LNHNV and CDR2 YYDKDF (reference sequence). The CDR3 region is CATSRPGQGDIQYF. CDR3 nucleotide sequence: TGTGCCACCAGCAGACCGGGACAGGGGGACATTCAGTACTTC.

The rearrangement joins TRBV7-9 to TRBJ2-7; D unresolved. From germline, CDR1 is SEHNR and CDR2 FQNEAQ (reference sequence). The CDR3 has 15 residues. V was pared by 9 bases and J by 5 bases, with 23 bases between. CDR3 in DNA: TGTGCCAGTCAAGCTTCAGGAACAGTTCTCGACGAGCAGTACGTC. Protein sequence: CASQASGTVLDEQYV.

The rearrangement joins TRBV27 to TRBJ2-3; 10 nucleotides align to TRBD1. V trimming: 6 bases; J trimming: 5 bases; junction bases outside the gene matches: 5. Germline V lookup: CDR1 MNHEY, CDR2 SMNVEV (reference sequence). The CDR3 has 14 residues. CDR3 residues: CASRDRGQGDTQYF. The CDR3 nucleotides are TGTGCCAGCAGAGACAGGGGGCAAGGAGATACGCAGTATTTT.

This chain joins TRBV7-9 and TRBJ1-6, with 8 bases aligning to TRBD1. The V and J ends lost 4 bases and 10 bases, in that order; junction bases with no gene match: 6. Germline V gene data show CDR1 as SEHNR and CDR2 as FQNEAQ (reference sequence). The CDR3 runs to 14 residues. The CDR3 DNA reads as TGTGCCAGCAGCTCGACAGGGGTCAACTCACCCCTCCACTTT. Its translation: CASSSTGVNSPLHF.

The J gene is TRBJ2-5, the V gene TRBV28; 11 bases are a match to TRBD2. Germline-derived CDR1 and CDR2 are MDHEN and SYDVKM. The CDR3 consists of 13 residues. With 8 bases clipped from V and 4 bases from J, the junction kept 3 bases outside the gene matches. As DNA, the CDR3 is TGTGCCAGCTCGCTAGCGGGAGGAGAGACCCAGTACTTC. Translating gives CASSLAGGETQYF.

A single count supports this clone. The chain employs TRBV5-1 and TRBJ2-1; D may be TRBD2 (7 bases). V gave up 4 bases and J gave up 6 bases, with 17 bases separating them. Germline V gives CDR1 SGHRS, CDR2 YFSETQ. The CDR3 extends over 15 amino acids. The CDR3 DNA follows: TGCGCCAGCAGCCGTGGACTAGGGGGACCCAATGAGCAGTTCTTC. This gives the protein CASSRGLGGPNEQFF.

This clone occurred a few times. The chain is built from TRBV30 and TRBJ1-4; tentatively, D is TRBD1 (6 bases). Trimming shortened V by 7 bases and J by 3 bases, and 18 bases separated the two germline ends. CDR3 length equals 15 residues. Germline V gene lookup returns CDR1 GTSNPN and CDR2 SVGIG (reference sequence). For the CDR3, the DNA is TGTGCCTCAGGACTGGGGGCGCTTTCTAATGAAAAACTGTTTTTT. This translates into CASGLGALSNEKLFF.

The chain has TRBV6-2 or TRBV6-3 and TRBJ1-5, with 9 nucleotides matching TRBD1. CDR3 size: 15 residues. Trimming removed 2 bases from V and 4 bases from J; junction bases left unmatched: 3. Germline CDR1 is MNHEY and CDR2 is SVGEGT. This CDR3 reads CASSYAGTGNQPQHF. The CDR3 DNA is TGTGCCAGCAGTTACGCGGGGACAGGGAATCAGCCCCAGCATTTT.